This TCR beta chain stems from a study of shared clonotypes between healthy human individuals. Study overall: The study used three CD4 naive, three CD4 memory, two CD8 naive and one CD8 memory plate per donor. Study findings and constraints: A reduction in generation probabilities was seen for non-shared clonotypes relative to those shared by all four donors. An effect of sequencing depth on clonotype sharing among donors was expected.

Per the study methods: Junction-only sequences produced by ImmunoSEQ had no quality scores, so filtering differed. Generated by immunoSEQ multiplex PCR, the TCRdb table keeps only in-frame clones and is missing some. V, J and clone size derive from that table, while D and trimming were established from the DNA sequence. The table has about 1.1 million clones, about 72% seen once. To note about this clone: Its antigen is currently unknown. Other DNA sequences within the sample encode an identical CDR3.

Between the trimmed V and J ends, which lost 4 bases and 5 bases, there was a span of 6 bases. This CDR3 contains 12 residues. Germline lookup yields CDR1 MDHEN and CDR2 SYDVKM. The source of this sequence is a man aged 18 to 30 in good health. Some clones in this sample may be carry-over from other donors' samples. Sequencing used memory CD4+ T cells from PBMCs. Subset here: CD45RA-negative fraction. J is TRBJ2-1 and V is TRBV28; unclear D gene. The DNA for the CDR3 is TGTGCCAGCAGTTCCAATAACAATGAGCAGTTCTTC. Translating it yields CASSSNNNEQFF.